Listed below are T cell receptor beta chains from one sample, sequenced in a study of beta chain features in type 1 diabetes. Using immunoSEQ multiplex PCR, the repertoire was profiled, and TCRdb retains in-frame clones only, with some absent. The sample lists hundreds of thousands of clones; roughly an eighth were seen once. Sequencing was done on a sample of naive CD4+ T cells from blood. These TCRs come from a man aged 18 to 29 with type 1 diabetes. Both conserved end residues are part of each CDR3. The order of the fields is J gene, D gene, V gene, clone size, CDR3 DNA, CDR3 protein. A D gene is named only where the DNA matches it firmly. The listing skips clone size in some rows; elsewhere it reads once, few, many or a size class.

>TRBJ2-1|-|TRBV29-1|-
TGCAGCTTCCGAGACAATGAGCAGTTCTTC
CSFRDNEQFF
>TRBJ2-5|-|TRBV5-4|-
TGTGCCGGCCGCTACTACTCGGAGGAGACCCAGTACTTC
CAGRYYSEETQYF
>TRBJ1-5|-|TRBV28|few
TGTGCCAGCATAAGTGAGCAGGGAGGGAAGCCCCAGCATTTT
CASISEQGGKPQHF
>TRBJ1-5|TRBD1|TRBV7-6|few
TGTGCCAGCAGCTTAGGATCTACAGGGGTGGGGGGTCAGCCCCAGCATTTT
CASSLGSTGVGGQPQHF
>TRBJ2-3|-|TRBV7-3|few
TGTGCCAGCAGCTTCAGTGCGGAAGATACGCAGTATTTT
CASSFSAEDTQYF
>TRBJ2-1|TRBD1|TRBV11-3|-
TGTGCCAGCAGCCCTATGGGCGGACAGGGGACGGGTGAGCAGTTCTTC
CASSPMGGQGTGEQFF
>TRBJ2-1|-|TRBV30|-
TGTGCCCGGAAACCCCGGGTAGGGGGCTACAATGAGCAGTTCTTC
CARKPRVGGYNEQFF
>TRBJ2-3|-|TRBV7-9|few
TGTGCCAGCAGCTGGCCCGAGGATACGCAGTATTTT
CASSWPEDTQYF
>TRBJ2-2|-|TRBV6-5|-
TGTGCCAGCAGTTACTATCAGGAGAGGACCGGGGAGCTGTTTTTT
CASSYYQERTGELFF
>TRBJ2-5|TRBD1|TRBV5-4|-
TGTGCCAGCAGCGCGGGACAGGCCCAAGAGACCCAGTACTTC
CASSAGQAQETQYF
>TRBJ2-7|-|TRBV6-1|-
TGTGCCAGCAGTGAACAACAGGGTGGGTACGAGCAGTACTTC
CASSEQQGGYEQYF
>TRBJ1-5|-|TRBV5-6|few
TGTGCCAGCAGCTTGAAGTTCAATCAGCCCCAGCATTTT
CASSLKFNQPQHF
>TRBJ1-5|TRBD1|TRBV4-3|few
TGCGCCAGCAGCCAAGATATGGGACAGGGATTACCCCAGCATTTT
CASSQDMGQGLPQHF
>TRBJ2-1|-|TRBV6-5|-
TGTGCCAGCAGTTACACAAACTCCGGAGAGCAGTTCTTC
CASSYTNSGEQFF
>TRBJ1-5|-|TRBV7-2|-
TGTGCCAGCAGCCTCAGGGTCGGCAATCAGCCCCAGCATTTT
CASSLRVGNQPQHF
>TRBJ1-2|-|TRBV29-1|-
TGCAGCGTCCGGCCGCATAAAGGCGACTATGGCTACACCTTC
CSVRPHKGDYGYTF
>TRBJ2-3|-|TRBV7-9|few
TGTGCCAGCAGCTTGAGGGCAGATACGCAGTATTTT
CASSLRADTQYF
>TRBJ1-4|-|TRBV18|few
TGTGCCAGCTCCCGAGGGTCTAATGAAAAACTGTTTTTT
CASSRGSNEKLFF
>TRBJ1-1|-|TRBV20-1|-
TGCAGTGCTCCGGGACAAACTGAAGCTTTCTTT
CSAPGQTEAFF
>TRBJ2-3|TRBD1|TRBV18|few
TGTGCCAGCTCACCTCCCGGGACAGGGGGCACAGATACGCAGTATTTT
CASSPPGTGGTDTQYF
>TRBJ2-7|TRBD1|TRBV18|few
TGTGCCAGCTCACCATTGGGACAGGGGTCCTACGAGCAGTACTTC
CASSPLGQGSYEQYF
>TRBJ2-7|-|TRBV4-1|few
TGCGCCAGCAGCCAACAGCTTTGGGACTTCACGTACTTC
CASSQQLWDFTYF
>TRBJ2-5|TRBD2|TRBV2|-
TGTGCCAGCAGTGTTAGCGGGGGGGAAGTCGAGACCCAGTACTTC
CASSVSGGEVETQYF
>TRBJ2-3|-|TRBV9|-
TGTGCCAGCAGCGTAGGCTCCTCGGGAGATACGCAGTATTTT
CASSVGSSGDTQYF
>TRBJ1-6|TRBD1|TRBV30|few
TGTGCCTGGAGCCGACAGGGGGCAGAGAATTCACCCCTCCACTTT
CAWSRQGAENSPLHF
>TRBJ2-3|TRBD2|TRBV7-3|-
TGTGCCAGCAGCCCTCATATTGGGACTAGCGGGGGGCCTAGCACAGATACGCAGTATTTT
CASSPHIGTSGGPSTDTQYF
>TRBJ2-4|TRBD2|TRBV4-1|-
TGCGCCAGCAGCCTAGCGGGAGAGGACATTCAGTACTTC
CASSLAGEDIQYF
>TRBJ2-7|-|TRBV11-2|-
TGTGCCAGCAGCTTAGGCGGGCCGACGGCCTACGAGCAGTACTTC
CASSLGGPTAYEQYF
>TRBJ2-1|-|TRBV7-2|many
TGTGCCAGCAGCTTAGTGAATGAGCAGTTCTTC
CASSLVNEQFF
>TRBJ2-3|-|TRBV30|few
TGTGCCTGGAGTGTACAATCCGGGGGCTACGATACGCAGTATTTT
CAWSVQSGGYDTQYF
>TRBJ2-3|-|TRBV29-1|-
TGCAGCGCCGAGGGCGGCGGCTTAGGAGATACGCAGTATTTT
CSAEGGGLGDTQYF
>TRBJ1-1|-|TRBV7-9|few
TGTGCCAGCAGCTCCTATACCAGGGCCGACACTGAAGCTTTCTTT
CASSSYTRADTEAFF
>TRBJ2-1|-|TRBV27|-
TGTGCCAGCAGTTTAGAGGGCAGGGTTGGTAATGAGCAGTTCTTC
CASSLEGRVGNEQFF
>TRBJ2-4|TRBD2|TRBV5-4|-
TGTGCCAGCAGCCCCGCGGGGGGACAAGCCAAAAACATTCAGTACTTC
CASSPAGGQAKNIQYF
>TRBJ1-2|-|TRBV7-2|-
TGTGCCAGCAGCTTTCGGATAGGCACTAGGGATGGCTACACCTTC
CASSFRIGTRDGYTF
>TRBJ2-6|TRBD1|TRBV29-1|few
TGCAGCGTCCCCGGGACAGGGTTGTCTGGGGCCAACGTCCTGACTTTC
CSVPGTGLSGANVLTF
>TRBJ2-2|-|TRBV7-2|few
TGTGCCAGCAGCTTAAGGGGCCGGGAGCTGTTTTTT
CASSLRGRELFF
>TRBJ1-5|-|TRBV2|few
TGTGCCAGCAGTGAAGAGTCGGATCGACGGCATTTT
CASSEESDRRHF
>TRBJ2-7|-|TRBV2|-
TGTGCCAGCAAGGATAGCTACGAGCAGTACTTC
CASKDSYEQYF
>TRBJ1-4|-|TRBV29-1|few
TGCAGCGTCGACGGGGATTCAACTAATGAAAAACTGTTTTTT
CSVDGDSTNEKLFF